These 10 T cell receptor beta chains share one sample of origin, sequenced in a study of cytomegalovirus exposure and HLA in healthy donors. The PCR had 60 Vbeta and 13 Jbeta primers. Using immunoSEQ multiplex PCR, the repertoire was profiled, and TCRdb retains in-frame clones only, with some absent. The clone table shows around 97,000 clones, with the ten largest holding 3% to 3.5%. The sequenced material came from PBMCs. The receptors stem from a man aged 40-55 years in good health and CMV-seronegative.

This chain's CDR3 is CASRPTSGSNEQFF. CDR3 nucleotides: TGTGCCAGCAGGCCAACTAGCGGGAGTAATGAGCAGTTCTTC. V is TRBV6-6 and J is TRBJ2-1, with TRBD2 identical over 11 bases. V was clipped by 6 bases and J by 7 bases; unmatched bases: 5. The CDR3 consists of 14 residues. Looked up from germline, CDR1 is MNHNY and CDR2 is SVGAGI (reference sequence).

This chain links TRBV6-5 with TRBJ1-1; perhaps TRBD1 as D (5 bases). V lost 2 bases, J lost 5 bases, and 12 bases lay in between. The CDR3 consists of 14 residues. CDR1 is MNHEY, CDR2 SVGAGI, per germline. CDR3 protein: CASSYGAGMTEAFF. The DNA of the CDR3 is TGTGCCAGCAGTTACGGGGCAGGGATGACTGAAGCTTTCTTT.

CDR3 sequence (DNA): TGTGCCAGCAGTTACTCGCCAGGCTCTGGAAACACCATATATTTT. This sequence encodes CASSYSPGSGNTIYF. The rearrangement links TRBV6-5 to TRBJ1-3; D unresolved. Trimming took off 0 bases at V and 0 bases at J, with 6 bases between the two ends. The CDR3 runs 15 residues. CDR1 MNHEY and CDR2 SVGAGI come from the germline V gene.

The rearrangement links TRBV7-2 to TRBJ1-5, with TRBD1 identical over 7 bases. V lost 2 bases and J lost 7; bases outside the gene matches: 11. The length of the CDR3 is 16 residues. Germline values: CDR1 SGHTA, CDR2 FQGNSA. In DNA form, the CDR3 reads TGTGCCAGCAGCTTACTCCCACAGGGGTTAGGCCAGCCCCAGCATTTT. Protein sequence: CASSLLPQGLGQPQHF.

The chain combines TRBV19 with TRBJ2-3; 9 positions agree with TRBD2. The germline V gene has CDR1 LNHDA and CDR2 SQIVND (reference sequence). The CDR3 is 13 residues long. V gave up 5 bases and J gave up 6 bases; unmatched junction bases: 3. The CDR3: CASSPSGVDTQYF. The CDR3 DNA sequence: TGTGCCAGTAGTCCTAGCGGGGTTGATACGCAGTATTTT.

The chain is built from TRBV5-4 and TRBJ2-1; 13 positions match TRBD2. V lost 7 bases and J lost 3; bases outside the gene matches: 4. Germline CDR1 reads SGHNT; CDR2 reads YYREEE (reference sequence). The length of the CDR3 is 15 residues. The CDR3 sequence is CASRGLAGDYNEQFF. The CDR3 coding sequence is TGTGCCAGCCGAGGACTAGCGGGGGACTACAATGAGCAGTTCTTC.

The chain joins TRBV10-3 to TRBJ1-2; tentatively, D is TRBD1 (6 bases). In germline, CDR1 is ENHRY, CDR2 SYGVKD. The V end was cut by 5 bases, the J end by 4 bases, with 20 bases between. This CDR3 is built from 16 residues. This CDR3 reads CAISSPGTTGGYGYTF. The CDR3 nucleotides read TGTGCCATCAGTTCCCCCGGGACAACGGGGGGCTATGGCTACACCTTC.

The chain carries TRBV28 and TRBJ1-1; maybe TRBD1 (6 bases). CDR3 size: 15 residues. Per germline, CDR1 MDHEN and CDR2 SYDVKM. The V gene lost 6 bases and the J gene lost 0 bases, with 14 bases spanning the gap. CDR3 residues: CASSRRGDMNTEAFF. The CDR3 DNA reads TGTGCCAGCAGCCGGCGAGGGGACATGAACACTGAAGCTTTCTTT.

V and J are TRBV29-1 and TRBJ2-2; unclear D gene. The V end was cut by 4 bases, the J end by 2 bases, with 5 bases between. This CDR3 has 12 amino acids. Germline values: CDR1 SQVTM, CDR2 ANQGSEA. For the CDR3, the DNA is TGCAGCGTTGGGCTCAACACCGGGGAGCTGTTTTTT. It specifies CSVGLNTGELFF.

The rearrangement links TRBV16 to TRBJ2-7; no clear D. CDR1 is KGHSY, CDR2 FQNENV, per germline. V lost 2 bases, J lost 0 bases, and 5 bases lay in between. The CDR3 consists of 13 residues. The CDR3 here is CASSQGRSYEQYF. CDR3 coding DNA: TGTGCCAGCAGCCAAGGGCGCTCCTACGAGCAGTACTTC.